The 22 T cell receptor beta chains below come from one sample, sequenced in a study of blood T cells in healthy people across ages. The authors ran a second PCR of about 6 to 11 cycles using a sample-barcoded 5' primer and a J-beta primer mix. MiXCR was run by TCRdb on the 5' RACE reads, yielding one entry per CDR3 protein. Here the sample spans over 600,000 distinct CDR3 sequences, over 20% being singletons. What was sequenced was blood. The receptors were gathered from a man aged 65 to 85 in good health.

For the CDR3, the DNA is TGTGCCAGCAGGGGACAGGGGATGTACGAGCAGTACTTC. This gives the protein CASRGQGMYEQYF. V and J are TRBV28 and TRBJ2-7; 10 positions match TRBD1. The germline CDR1 and CDR2 sequences are MDHEN and SYDVKM. The junction had 3 bases not matched to a gene; V was cut back by 6 bases and J by 4 bases. The CDR3 is 13 residues long. Variable domain in full (rest from reference TRBV28 and TRBJ2-7): DVKVTQSSRYLVKRTGEKVFLECVQDMDHENMFWYRQDPGLGLRLIYFSYDVKMKEKGDIPEGYSVSREKKERFSLILESASTNQTSMYLCASRGQGMYEQYFGPGTRLTVT.

The rearrangement joins TRBV20-1 to TRBJ2-2, with 7 bases that match TRBD1. The CDR3 contains 15 residues. Germline lookup yields CDR1 DFQATT and CDR2 SNEGSKA (reference sequence). With 6 bases clipped from V and 3 bases from J, the junction kept 10 bases outside the gene matches. The CDR3 protein is CSARDSGKYTGELFF. The DNA for the CDR3 is TGCAGTGCCAGGGACAGTGGGAAGTACACCGGGGAGCTGTTTTTT.

This clonotype has more than one count but fewer than ten. This rearrangement joins TRBV6-5 to TRBJ2-3; D gene unclear. Germline V gene sequence: CDR1 MNHEY, CDR2 SVGAGI. The length of the CDR3 is 14 residues. V shed 0 bases and J shed 2 bases, with 6 bases lying between them. CDR3 in amino acids: CASSYSQITDTQYF. The CDR3 coding sequence is TGTGCCAGCAGTTACTCCCAGATCACAGATACGCAGTATTTT.

This clonotype turned up a few times. The chain combines TRBV4-3 with TRBJ1-5; D remains unclear. From germline, CDR1 is LGHNA and CDR2 YSLEER. Trimming took off 0 bases at V and 0 bases at J, with 6 bases between the two ends. The CDR3 contains 15 residues. The CDR3 nucleotides read TGCGCCAGCAGCCAAGACAGGTATAGCAATCAGCCCCAGCATTTT. Residues: CASSQDRYSNQPQHF.

This clonotype was seen more than once but under ten times. The chain combines TRBV12-3 or TRBV12-4 with TRBJ2-7; the D is unclear. Trimming removed 4 bases at V and 4 bases at J, with 17 bases between. The CDR3 runs to 15 residues. The CDR3 protein is CASSSRALTAYEQYF. CDR3 bases: TGTGCCAGCAGTTCCCGGGCATTGACGGCATACGAGCAGTACTTC.

As for this clonotype: The germline gene is not matched at one end of the junction; a read error may be the cause. The rearrangement joins TRBV7-2 to TRBJ2-2; 7 nucleotides match TRBD2. CDR1 is SGHTA, CDR2 FQGNSA, per germline. This CDR3 region has 14 residues. The CDR3 DNA is TGTGCCAGAAGCTTCGGACTAGACACCGGGGAGCTGTTTTTT. This gives the protein CARSFGLDTGELFF.

V and J are TRBV7-2 and TRBJ2-7, with 10 bases lining up with TRBD2. CDR1 and CDR2 from the germline V gene are SGHTA and FQGNSA. Germline trimming cut 1 base from V and 4 bases from J; bases unmatched to any gene: 7. The CDR3 is 16 amino acids. DNA for the CDR3: TGTGCCAGCAGCTTAGGTTCTAGCGGGAGCATTTACGAGCAGTACTTC. Encoded protein: CASSLGSSGSIYEQYF.

This clonotype was seen only a few times. V gene TRBV12-3 or TRBV12-4 combines with J gene TRBJ2-1; 7 positions match TRBD1. CDR3 length: 14 amino acids. J gave up 4 bases and V 6 bases, and 6 bases lay outside the gene matches. CDR3 region: CASRGPGQYNEQFF. The DNA of the CDR3 is TGTGCCAGCAGGGGGCCGGGACAGTACAATGAGCAGTTCTTC.

This clonotype was counted only a few times. The genes are TRBV24-1 and TRBJ2-3; D possibly corresponds to TRBD2 (6 bases). There are 17 residues in the CDR3. Per germline, CDR1 KGHDR and CDR2 SFDVKD. The V and J ends lost 3 bases and 4 bases respectively, with 19 bases between them. The CDR3: CATSDPAGTGGADTQYF. CDR3 DNA: TGTGCCACCAGTGATCCAGCCGGGACTGGAGGCGCAGATACGCAGTATTTT.

V usage is TRBV28 and J usage is TRBJ2-7, with 8 bases fitting TRBD1. The CDR3 is 15 amino acids. CDR1 and CDR2 (germline): MDHEN, SYDVKM. The J segment lost 0 bases and the V segment lost 4 bases, leaving 5 bases of the junction unmatched. The CDR3 bases are TGTGCCAGCAGTTCCGGACAGGGTATCTCCTACGAGCAGTACTTC. It is translated as CASSSGQGISYEQYF.

The J gene is TRBJ2-5, the V gene TRBV20-1, with 8 bases identical to TRBD2. V dropped 7 bases and J dropped 2; count of bases not matched to a gene: 9. This CDR3 has 14 amino acids. Germline loops: CDR1 DFQATT, CDR2 SNEGSKA (reference sequence). The CDR3 loop is CSEAGELGQETQYF. CDR3 bases: TGCAGTGAAGCGGGAGAGTTGGGGCAAGAGACCCAGTACTTC.

This clonotype was seen a few times. This chain connects TRBV20-1 to TRBJ2-7; D gene unclear. The end of the DNA is better explained by TRBJ2-5, so the J call may be wrong. Germline CDR1 DFQATT, CDR2 SNEGSKA (reference sequence). This CDR3 spans 15 amino acids. This chain's CDR3 is CSARDGKNSQETQYF. The CDR3 region has the DNA TGCAGTGCTAGAGATGGGAAGAACTCCCAAGAGACCCAGTACTTC.

The chain has TRBV19 and TRBJ1-5, with 7 bases fitting TRBD1. Germline V gene sequence: CDR1 LNHDA, CDR2 SQIVND (reference sequence). Trimming took 5 bases from V and 5 from J; bases not matched to a gene: 9. The CDR3 is 15 amino acids. The CDR3 nucleotides are TGTGCCAGTAGTCGGTGGCAAGGGGGCGATCAGCCCCAGCATTTT. Translated, it gives CASSRWQGGDQPQHF.

Many counts were recorded for this clonotype. The rearrangement joins TRBV15 to TRBJ2-3, with 7 nucleotides matching TRBD2. The germline V gene has CDR1 LNHNV and CDR2 YYDKDF (reference sequence). V shed 3 bases and J 6 bases; nucleotides not matched to a gene: 9. CDR3 size: 15 residues. The CDR3 DNA reads as TGTGCCACCAGCAGCAGGGAGCGGGGTAGTGATACGCAGTATTTT. This translates into CATSSRERGSDTQYF.

This clonotype was counted a few times. The CDR3 region is CAYDIPQNTEAFF. The CDR3 DNA sequence: TGTGCCTACGATATCCCACAGAACACTGAAGCTTTCTTT. The V gene is TRBV30, the J gene TRBJ1-1; D remains ambiguous. V was pared by 7 bases and J by 1 base, with 13 bases between. The CDR3 is 13 amino acids. Germline V gene sequence: CDR1 GTSNPN, CDR2 SVGIG (reference sequence).

This clonotype was counted many times. The CDR3 reads CSAGGDRGGQPQHF. The CDR3 DNA follows: TGCAGTGCCGGGGGAGACAGGGGCGGTCAGCCCCAGCATTTT. The chain carries TRBV20-1 and TRBJ1-5; 8 bases are a match to TRBD1. The CDR3 runs to 14 residues. The V gene's germline CDR1 is DFQATT and CDR2 SNEGSKA (reference sequence). J was trimmed by 6 bases and V by 6 bases; bases with no gene match: 10.

The chain employs TRBV6-5 and TRBJ2-6, with D unclear. The V end lost 3 bases, the J end lost 0 bases, and 15 bases lay between the germline ends. CDR3 size: 18 residues. From germline, CDR1 is MNHEY and CDR2 SVGAGI. CDR3: CASSYYWTEPSGANVLTF. The CDR3 nucleotides read TGTGCCAGCAGTTATTATTGGACGGAACCCTCTGGGGCCAACGTCCTGACTTTC.

This clonotype was counted between two and nine times. A much larger clone lies a single base off, so this may be a read error. This CDR3 is missing its conserved last phenylalanine or tryptophan, likely due to a read error. The chain links TRBV7-2 to TRBJ2-3, with D possibly matching TRBD2 (6 bases). The CDR3 extends over 15 amino acids. The germline V gene encodes CDR1 SGHTA and CDR2 FQGNSA. V was cut by 2 bases and J by 2 bases, with 11 bases left in between. CDR3 sequence: CASSLILAPTDTQYL. The CDR3 DNA follows: TGTGCCAGCAGCTTAATCCTAGCGCCCACAGATACGCAGTATCTT.

This rearrangement joins TRBV30 to TRBJ1-2; TRBD1 aligns across 7 bases. Germline V lookup: CDR1 GTSNPN, CDR2 SVGIG (reference sequence). There are 11 residues in the CDR3. V was pared by 4 bases and J by 8 bases, with 4 bases of the junction left unmatched. The CDR3 sequence: CAWMGQWGYTF. CDR3 DNA sequence: TGTGCCTGGATGGGACAGTGGGGCTACACCTTC.

V is TRBV9 and J is TRBJ2-7; D assignment may be TRBD1 or TRBD2 (5 bases each). Trimming took off 0 bases at V and 2 bases at J, with 18 bases between the two ends. Germline lookup yields CDR1 SGDLS and CDR2 YYNGEE. The CDR3 has 17 residues. The CDR3 region has the DNA TGTGCCAGCAGCGTAGATAGCAGCGCCAGAGGGGCCTACGAGCAGTACTTC. Protein: CASSVDSSARGAYEQYF.

In its sample, this clonotype was seen a few times. The genes are TRBV6-2 or TRBV6-3 and TRBJ2-5, with 7 bases aligning to TRBD1. The DNA end is more similar to TRBJ2-7, so the J call may be wrong. The CDR3 spans 15 residues. In germline, CDR1 is MNHEY, CDR2 SVGEGT. CDR3 DNA: TGTGCCAGCAGGCCTCCCGGGACAGCAAAATACGAGCAGTACTTC. Translating gives CASRPPGTAKYEQYF.

This clonotype turned up a few times. The rearrangement joins TRBV20-1 to TRBJ2-1; no firm D call. CDR1 and CDR2 from the germline V gene are DFQATT and SNEGSKA (reference sequence). This CDR3 contains 15 residues. Trimming pared 6 bases from V and 0 bases from J, leaving 15 bases between. CDR3 nucleotides: TGCAGTGCACTGGACCGACTGGGCTCCTACAATGAGCAGTTCTTC. It yields the protein CSALDRLGSYNEQFF.